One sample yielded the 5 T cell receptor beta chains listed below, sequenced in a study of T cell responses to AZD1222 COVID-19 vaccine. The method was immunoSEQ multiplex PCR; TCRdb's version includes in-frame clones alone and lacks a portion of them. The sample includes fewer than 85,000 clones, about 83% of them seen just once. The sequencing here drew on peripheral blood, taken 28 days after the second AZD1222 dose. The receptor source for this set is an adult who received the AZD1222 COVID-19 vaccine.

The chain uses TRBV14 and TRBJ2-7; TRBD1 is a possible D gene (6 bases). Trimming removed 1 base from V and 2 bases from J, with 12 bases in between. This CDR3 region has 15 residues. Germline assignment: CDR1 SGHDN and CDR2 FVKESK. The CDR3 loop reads CASSQVIRGTYEQYF. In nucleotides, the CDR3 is TGTGCCAGCAGCCAAGTGATCAGGGGAACCTACGAGCAGTACTTC.

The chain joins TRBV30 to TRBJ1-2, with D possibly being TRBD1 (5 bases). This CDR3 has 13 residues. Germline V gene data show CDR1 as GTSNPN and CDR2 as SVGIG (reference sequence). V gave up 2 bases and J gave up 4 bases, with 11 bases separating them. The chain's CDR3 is CAWSSKGSYGYTF. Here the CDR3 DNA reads TGTGCCTGGAGTTCAAAGGGGAGCTATGGCTACACCTTC.

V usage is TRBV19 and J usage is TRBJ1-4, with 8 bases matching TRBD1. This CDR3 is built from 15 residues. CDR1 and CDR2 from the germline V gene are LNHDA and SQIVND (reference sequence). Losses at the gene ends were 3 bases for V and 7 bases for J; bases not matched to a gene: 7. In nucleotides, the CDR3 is TGTGCCAGTAGTATTCGACAGGGGACGGGTGAAAAACTGTTTTTT. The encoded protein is CASSIRQGTGEKLFF.

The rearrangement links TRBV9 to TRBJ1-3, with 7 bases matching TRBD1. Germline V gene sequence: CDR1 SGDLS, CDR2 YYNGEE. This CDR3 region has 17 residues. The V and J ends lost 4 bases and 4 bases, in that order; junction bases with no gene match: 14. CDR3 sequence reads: CASSSPPEGAFGNTIYF. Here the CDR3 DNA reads TGTGCCAGCAGCTCCCCTCCCGAGGGGGCCTTCGGAAACACCATATATTTT.

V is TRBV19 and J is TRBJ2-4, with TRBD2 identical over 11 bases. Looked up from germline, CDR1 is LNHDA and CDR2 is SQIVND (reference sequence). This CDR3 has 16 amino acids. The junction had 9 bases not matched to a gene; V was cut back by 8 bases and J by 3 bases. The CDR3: CASRTSGSGGKNIQYF. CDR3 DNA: TGTGCCAGTCGAACTAGCGGGAGCGGGGGCAAAAACATTCAGTACTTC.